This TCR beta chain was observed in a study of early T cells in non-severe SARS-CoV-2 infection. Overall study: It was bulk RNA from unsorted whole blood that was sequenced, and the chains were unpaired.

Germline V gives CDR1 SEHNR, CDR2 FQNEAQ (reference sequence). CDR3 size: 15 residues. The ends were cut back, 5 bases at V and 0 bases at J, with 13 bases in the middle. Individual cDNA molecules carried attached unique molecular identifiers. TCRdb ran MiXCR on the 5' RACE reads and lists one entry per CDR3 protein. The table has over 55,000 distinct CDR3 sequences, roughly a tenth seen once. This clonotype was observed a handful of times. Its antigen is not identified. Study observations and caveats: Anti-spike CD8 specificities were favored by VDJdb matching, whose results missed private and CD4 specificities.

The clonotype comes from an adult who was a healthcare worker with PCR-confirmed SARS-CoV-2 infection or an uninfected control (not recorded which). Sequenced input: whole blood. The chain links TRBV7-9 to TRBJ2-5; D possibly corresponds to TRBD1 (6 bases). The CDR3 DNA reads as TGTGCCAGCAGCGCCGGGACAATGAACCAAGAGACCCAGTACTTC. Translated, it gives CASSAGTMNQETQYF. The whole variable domain, filled in from reference TRBV7-9 and TRBJ2-5, reads DTGVSQNPRHKITKRGQNVTFRCDPISEHNRLYWYRQTLGQGPEFLTYFQNEAQLEKSRLLSDRFSAERPKGSFSTLEIQRTEQGDSAMYLCASSAGTMNQETQYFGPGTRLLVL.